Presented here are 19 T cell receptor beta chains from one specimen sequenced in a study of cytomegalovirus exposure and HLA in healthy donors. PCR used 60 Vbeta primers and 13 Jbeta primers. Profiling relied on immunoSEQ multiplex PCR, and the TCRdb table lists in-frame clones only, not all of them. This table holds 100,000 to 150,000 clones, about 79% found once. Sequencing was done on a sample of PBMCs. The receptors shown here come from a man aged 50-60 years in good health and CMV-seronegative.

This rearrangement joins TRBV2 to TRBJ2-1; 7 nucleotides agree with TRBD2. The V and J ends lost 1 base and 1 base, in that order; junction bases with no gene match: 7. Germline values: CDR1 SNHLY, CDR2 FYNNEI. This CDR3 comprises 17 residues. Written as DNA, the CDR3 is TGTGCCAGCAGTGAAGGGCTAGCGGCTACTTCCTACAATGAGCAGTTCTTC. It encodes CASSEGLAATSYNEQFF.

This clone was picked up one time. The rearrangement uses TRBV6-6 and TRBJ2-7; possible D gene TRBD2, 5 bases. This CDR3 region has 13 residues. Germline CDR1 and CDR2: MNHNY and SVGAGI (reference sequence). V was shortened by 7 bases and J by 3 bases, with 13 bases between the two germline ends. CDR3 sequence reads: CASNDGVGYEQYF. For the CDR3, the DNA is TGTGCCAGCAACGACGGGGTGGGCTACGAGCAGTACTTC.

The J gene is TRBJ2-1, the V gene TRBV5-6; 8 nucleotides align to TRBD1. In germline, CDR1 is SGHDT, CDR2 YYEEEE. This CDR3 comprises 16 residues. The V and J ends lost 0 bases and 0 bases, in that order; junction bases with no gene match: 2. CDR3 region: CASSLDRGSSYNEQFF. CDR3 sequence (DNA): TGTGCCAGCAGCTTGGACAGGGGGAGCTCCTACAATGAGCAGTTCTTC.

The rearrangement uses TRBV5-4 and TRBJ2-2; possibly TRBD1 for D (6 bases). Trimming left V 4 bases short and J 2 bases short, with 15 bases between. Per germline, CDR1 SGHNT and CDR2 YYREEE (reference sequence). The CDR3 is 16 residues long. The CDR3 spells CASSNPGVRNTGELFF. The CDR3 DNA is TGTGCCAGCAGCAACCCAGGGGTGAGAAACACCGGGGAGCTGTTTTTT.

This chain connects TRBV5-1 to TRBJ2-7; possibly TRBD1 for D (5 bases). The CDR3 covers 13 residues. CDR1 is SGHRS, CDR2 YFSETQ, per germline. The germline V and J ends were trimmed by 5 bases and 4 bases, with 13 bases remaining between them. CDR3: CASSQGTSYEQYF. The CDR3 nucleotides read TGCGCCAGCAGTCAGGGTACGTCTTACGAGCAGTACTTC.

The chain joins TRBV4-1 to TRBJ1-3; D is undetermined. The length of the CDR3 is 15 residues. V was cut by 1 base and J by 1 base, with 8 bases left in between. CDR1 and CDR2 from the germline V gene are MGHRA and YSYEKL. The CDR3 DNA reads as TGCGCCAGCAGCCAAGGCGAGCTGTCTGGAAACACCATATATTTT. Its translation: CASSQGELSGNTIYF.

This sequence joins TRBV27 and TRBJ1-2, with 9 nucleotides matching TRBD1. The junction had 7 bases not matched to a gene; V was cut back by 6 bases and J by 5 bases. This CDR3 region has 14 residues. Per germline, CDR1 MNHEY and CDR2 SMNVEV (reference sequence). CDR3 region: CASRPDRGTYGYTF. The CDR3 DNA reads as TGTGCCAGCAGACCAGACAGGGGGACTTATGGCTACACCTTC.

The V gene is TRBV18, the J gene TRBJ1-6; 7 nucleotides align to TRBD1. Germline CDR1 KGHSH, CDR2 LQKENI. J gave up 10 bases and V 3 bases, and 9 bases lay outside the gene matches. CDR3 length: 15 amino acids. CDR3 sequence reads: CASSPLQGSGSPLHF. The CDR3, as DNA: TGTGCCAGCTCACCCCTACAGGGGTCGGGGTCACCCCTCCACTTT. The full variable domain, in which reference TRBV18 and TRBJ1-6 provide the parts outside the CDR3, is NAGVMQNPRHLVRRRGQEARLRCSPMKGHSHVYWYRQLPEEGLKFMVYLQKENIIDESGMPKERFSAEFPKEGPSILRIQQVVRGDSAAYFCASSPLQGSGSPLHFGNGTRLTVT.

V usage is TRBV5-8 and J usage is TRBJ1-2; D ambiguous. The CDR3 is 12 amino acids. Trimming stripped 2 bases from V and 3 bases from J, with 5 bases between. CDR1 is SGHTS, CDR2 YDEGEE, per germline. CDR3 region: CASSFSDYGYTF. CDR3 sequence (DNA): TGTGCCAGCAGCTTCTCGGACTATGGCTACACCTTC.

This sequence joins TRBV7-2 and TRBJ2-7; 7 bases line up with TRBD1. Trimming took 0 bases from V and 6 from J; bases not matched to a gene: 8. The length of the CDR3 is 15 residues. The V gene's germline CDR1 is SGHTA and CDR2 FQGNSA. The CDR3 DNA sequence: TGTGCCAGCAGCTTAGCCCCCAGACCAGGGGGCGAGCAGTACTTC. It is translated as CASSLAPRPGGEQYF. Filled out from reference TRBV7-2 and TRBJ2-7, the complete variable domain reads GAGVSQSPSNKVTEKGKDVELRCDPISGHTALYWYRQSLGQGLEFLIYFQGNSAPDKSGLPSDRFSAERTGGSVSTLTIQRTQQEDSAVYLCASSLAPRPGGEQYFGPGTRLTVT.

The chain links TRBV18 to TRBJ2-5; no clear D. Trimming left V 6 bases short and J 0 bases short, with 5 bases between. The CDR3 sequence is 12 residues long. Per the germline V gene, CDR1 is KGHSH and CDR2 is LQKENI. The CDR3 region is CASSPYQETQYF. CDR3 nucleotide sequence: TGTGCCAGCTCTCCGTACCAAGAGACCCAGTACTTC.

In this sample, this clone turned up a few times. The CDR3 sequence: CASSEGDNGPQHF. DNA for the CDR3: TGTGCCAGCAGCGAAGGGGACAACGGGCCCCAGCATTTT. V and J are TRBV25-1 and TRBJ1-5; D perhaps matches TRBD1 (6 bases). The CDR3 consists of 13 residues. From germline, CDR1 is MGHDK and CDR2 SYGVNS. Trimming removed 6 bases at V and 9 bases at J, with 15 bases between.

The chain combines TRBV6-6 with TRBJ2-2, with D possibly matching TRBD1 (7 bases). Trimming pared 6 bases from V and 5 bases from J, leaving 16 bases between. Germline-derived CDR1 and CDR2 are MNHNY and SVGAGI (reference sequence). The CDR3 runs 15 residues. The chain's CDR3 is CASRMTQGGTGELFF. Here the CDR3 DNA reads TGTGCCAGCAGAATGACCCAGGGGGGAACCGGGGAGCTGTTTTTT.

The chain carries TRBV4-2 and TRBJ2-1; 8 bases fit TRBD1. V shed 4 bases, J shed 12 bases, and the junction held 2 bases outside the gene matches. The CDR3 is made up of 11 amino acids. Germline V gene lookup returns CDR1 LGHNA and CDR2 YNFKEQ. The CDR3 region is CASSPGQGQFF. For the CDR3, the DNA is TGTGCCAGCAGCCCCGGACAGGGGCAGTTCTTC.

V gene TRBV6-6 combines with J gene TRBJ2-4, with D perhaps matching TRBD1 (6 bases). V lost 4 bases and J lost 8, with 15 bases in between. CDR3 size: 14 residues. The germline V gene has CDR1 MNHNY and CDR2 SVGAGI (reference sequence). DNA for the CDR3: TGTGCCAGCAGTTCACAGGGCTTTAGTGACATTCAGTACTTC. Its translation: CASSSQGFSDIQYF.

CDR3 region: CASSRIPDRGDRETQYF. The DNA for the CDR3 is TGTGCCAGCAGTCGGATCCCAGACAGGGGTGATAGAGAGACCCAGTACTTC. The chain couples TRBV2 to TRBJ2-5; the match to TRBD1 covers 8 bases. Per germline, CDR1 SNHLY and CDR2 FYNNEI. The V gene end was trimmed by 5 bases and the J gene end by 4 bases; junction bases not matched to a gene: 15. This CDR3 is built from 17 residues.

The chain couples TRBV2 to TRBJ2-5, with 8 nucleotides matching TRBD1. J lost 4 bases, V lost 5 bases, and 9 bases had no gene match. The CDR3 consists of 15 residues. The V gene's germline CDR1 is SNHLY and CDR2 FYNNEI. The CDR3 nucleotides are TGTGCCAGCAGTCCTGGACAGGGTTGGGGAGAGACCCAGTACTTC. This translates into CASSPGQGWGETQYF. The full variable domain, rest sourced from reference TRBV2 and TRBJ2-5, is EPEVTQTPSHQVTQMGQEVILRCVPISNHLYFYWYRQILGQKVEFLVSFYNNEISEKSEIFDDQFSVERPDGSNFTLKIRSTKLEDSAMYFCASSPGQGWGETQYFGPGTRLLVL.

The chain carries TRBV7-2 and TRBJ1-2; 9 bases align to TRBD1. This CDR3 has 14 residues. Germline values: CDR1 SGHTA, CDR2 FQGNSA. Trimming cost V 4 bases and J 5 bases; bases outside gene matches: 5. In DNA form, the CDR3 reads TGTGCCAGCAGCTGGGGGGACAGGGCATATGGCTACACCTTC. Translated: CASSWGDRAYGYTF.

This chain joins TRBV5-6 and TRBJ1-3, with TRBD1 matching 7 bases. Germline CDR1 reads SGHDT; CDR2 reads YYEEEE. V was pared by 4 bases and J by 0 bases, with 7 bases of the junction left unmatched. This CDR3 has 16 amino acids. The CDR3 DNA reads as TGTGCCAGCAGCCAACCGACAGGGCCCTCTGGAAACACCATATATTTT. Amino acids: CASSQPTGPSGNTIYF.